Presented here are 7 T cell receptor beta chains from one specimen sequenced in a study of identical twins. TCRdb re-derived calls from the 5' RACE reads in MiXCR, one entry per CDR3 protein. The table records nearly 900,000 distinct CDR3 sequences, approximately 13% of them present only once. These records were also assigned to another study, of yellow fever vaccine responses in identical twins.

The source material was PBMCs. All receptors derive from a young woman in good health.

This clonotype was counted a few times. The chain couples TRBV12-3 or TRBV12-4 to TRBJ2-1, with 10 bases aligning to TRBD1. After removal of 5 bases from V and 8 bases from J, the junction contained 9 bases not matched to a gene. CDR3 length: 15 residues. The CDR3, as DNA: TGTGCCAGCAGTCCGGGGGACAGGGGAGGGGATGAGCAGTTCTTC. This encodes CASSPGDRGGDEQFF.

This clonotype was detected ten times or more. The V call is TRBV7-3, the J call TRBJ1-2; D unclear. This CDR3 is 12 amino acids long. With 5 bases removed from V and 5 bases from J, the gap between germline ends came to 9 bases. Germline CDR1 is SGHTA and CDR2 is FQGTGA. CDR3 sequence (DNA): TGTGCCAGCAGCGAAGAAGGGTATGGCTACACCTTC. Amino acids: CASSEEGYGYTF.

The V call is TRBV24-1, the J call TRBJ2-3; D is ambiguous. V lost 4 bases to trimming and J lost 4 bases, with 8 bases between them. CDR3 size: 13 residues. Germline CDR1 and CDR2: KGHDR and SFDVKD. The CDR3 DNA follows: TGTGCCACCAGTGACAAGCCGTCAGATACGCAGTATTTT. Translated: CATSDKPSDTQYF.

Only a few counts were recorded for this clonotype. The CDR3 reads CASSSVGGSQWRTDTQYF. DNA for the CDR3: TGTGCCAGCAGCTCAGTCGGGGGCAGCCAGTGGCGAACAGATACGCAGTATTTT. This chain links TRBV11-1 with TRBJ2-3, with D tentatively TRBD1 or TRBD2 (6 bases each). Trimming cost V 4 bases and J 3 bases, with 23 bases left between them. There are 18 residues in the CDR3. CDR1 SGHAT and CDR2 FQDESV come from the germline V gene (reference sequence).

This clonotype was picked up many times. The chain carries TRBV10-3 and TRBJ2-3; D is uncertain. Between the trimmed V and J ends, which lost 0 bases and 1 base, there was a span of 2 bases. This CDR3 spans 13 amino acids. Germline V lookup: CDR1 ENHRY, CDR2 SYGVKD. The CDR3 region has the DNA TGTGCCATCAGTGAGTCAGGCACAGATACGCAGTATTTT. Translating gives CAISESGTDTQYF.

The CDR3 protein is CASLPEGSTDTQYF. CDR3 DNA sequence: TGTGCCAGCCTTCCCGAGGGGTCGACAGATACGCAGTATTTT. The chain couples TRBV7-9 to TRBJ2-3; D may correspond to TRBD1 or TRBD2 (5 bases each). The CDR3 extends over 14 amino acids. Germline V gene lookup returns CDR1 SEHNR and CDR2 FQNEAQ (reference sequence). V lost 8 bases, J lost 3 bases, and 15 bases lay in between.

The chain carries TRBV15 and TRBJ2-7; TRBD1 is a possible D gene (5 bases). Trimming cost V 3 bases and J 3 bases, with 21 bases left between them. Per the germline V gene, CDR1 is LNHNV and CDR2 is YYDKDF (reference sequence). The CDR3 length is 17 residues. The CDR3 nucleotides are TGTGCCACCAGCAGGACCACGTATTGGGGCGCAGACTACGAGCAGTACTTC. Residues: CATSRTTYWGADYEQYF.